Listed below are T cell receptor beta chains from one sample, sequenced in a study of response to subunit inactivated influenza vaccine. TCRdb processed the RT-PCR reads anew with MiXCR; each CDR3 protein has one entry. Of some 550,000 distinct CDR3 sequences listed, 20% to 25% are singletons. These data also featured in a second study, about T cells expressing NK-cell markers.

Sequencing was performed on CD4+ T cells sorted from PBMCs, taken less than 13 days after vaccination. The receptors were gathered from a man aged 50 to 60 who received an inactivated influenza vaccine. Both conserved end residues are part of each CDR3. The D gene is left open where the match is weak. For some rows the clone size is stated as once, few or many, or as a class when expanded; others skip it.

D gene,clone size,V gene,J gene,CDR3 DNA,CDR3 protein
.,.,TRBV28,TRBJ1-2,TGTGCCAGCAGCCTGACAATCGGGGGCAGGCGAACTAACTATGGCTACACCTTC,CASSLTIGGRRTNYGYTF
TRBD2,.,TRBV7-9,TRBJ2-1,TGTGCCAGCAGCTCGCCATATCTAGCGGGAGGGAGCGATGAGCAGTTCTTC,CASSSPYLAGGSDEQFF
.,few,TRBV20-1,TRBJ2-7,TGCAGTGCCTCCCCACCGGGACATAACTACGAGCAGTACTTC,CSASPPGHNYEQYF
.,many,TRBV11-2,TRBJ2-3,TGTGCCAGCAGCCAGAGAGACGGCTCTACAGATACGCAGTATTTT,CASSQRDGSTDTQYF
.,.,TRBV11-3,TRBJ2-2,TGTGCCAGCAGCTCGCCGGCCAGGCGAGAGCTGTTTTTT,CASSSPARRELFF
.,.,TRBV3-1,TRBJ2-7,TGTTCCAGCAGCCAAGGGTTGTTGTACGAGCAGTACTTC,CSSSQGLLYEQYF
.,.,TRBV6-2/TRBV6-3,TRBJ2-3,TGTGCCAGCGGAATAGCTGCAGATACGCAGTATTTT,CASGIAADTQYF
TRBD2,.,TRBV29-1,TRBJ2-1,TGCAGCGCTCGGACTAGCGGGCGAGGAATAACCTACAATGAGCAGTTCTTC,CSARTSGRGITYNEQFF
.,.,TRBV12-3/TRBV12-4,TRBJ2-4,TGTGCCAGCAGTCTCCCCGGAAACATTCAGTACTTC,CASSLPGNIQYF
.,.,TRBV11-2,TRBJ1-6,TGTGCCAGCAGCGTAGGGACTCTAGAACCCCTCCACTTT,CASSVGTLEPLHF
.,few,TRBV10-3,TRBJ1-2,TGTGCCATCAGTGTCCTGGCAAACTATGGCTACACCTTC,CAISVLANYGYTF
TRBD2,.,TRBV7-2,TRBJ2-5,TGTGCCAGCAGCCCGACTAGCCCCGAGACCCAGTACTTC,CASSPTSPETQYF
TRBD1,many,TRBV10-1,TRBJ2-7,TGCGCCAGCAGCCCCCGGGACAGGCCCTACGAGCAGTACTTC,CASSPRDRPYEQYF
.,.,TRBV19,TRBJ2-5,TGTGCCAGTAGTACCCCGGAGGGAGGAGAGACCCAGTACTTC,CASSTPEGGETQYF
.,.,TRBV2,TRBJ2-6,TGTGCCAGCAGTGAAGCGGGCAACTCTGGGGCCAACGTCCTGACTTTC,CASSEAGNSGANVLTF
.,.,TRBV7-7,TRBJ2-5,TGTGCTAGCAGCTTAGGAGGGACACCAAGGGAAGAGACCCAGTACTTC,CASSLGGTPREETQYF
TRBD1,.,TRBV7-8,TRBJ2-2,TGTGCCAGCAGCCCAAAACGGACAGGGAACACCGGGGAGCTGTTTTTT,CASSPKRTGNTGELFF
.,few,TRBV5-1,TRBJ2-7,TGCGCCAGCAGCTTGCGGGGCGGGGTACCCTCCTACGAGCAGTACTTC,CASSLRGGVPSYEQYF
.,.,TRBV7-3,TRBJ2-3,TGTGCCAGCAGCTTCAATAGCGGAGGGATCACAGATACGCAGTATTTT,CASSFNSGGITDTQYF
.,many,TRBV24-1,TRBJ2-1,TGTGCCACCAGTGACCGGGGACAGGGACTAGGTAATGAGCAGTTCTTC,CATSDRGQGLGNEQFF
.,.,TRBV6-2/TRBV6-3,TRBJ2-6,TGTGCCAGCACCGAGGCTGGCTCTGGGGCCAACGTCCTGACTTTC,CASTEAGSGANVLTF
.,few,TRBV20-1,TRBJ2-5,TGCAGTGCTAGAGGCGGGGGCCCCTCGGAGACCCAGTACTTC,CSARGGGPSETQYF
TRBD2,few,TRBV5-1,TRBJ2-5,TGCGCCAGCAGGCCTACTCGAGCGGGAGTTCAAGAGACCCAGTACTTC,CASRPTRAGVQETQYF
TRBD1,.,TRBV6-1,TRBJ1-1,TGTGCCAGCAAGGATCAGGACAGGGGGCATGCTGAAGCTTTCTTT,CASKDQDRGHAEAFF
TRBD2,few,TRBV7-2,TRBJ2-7,TGTGCCAGCAGCCCATCTAGCGGGGGAATCTACGAGCAGTACTTC,CASSPSSGGIYEQYF
TRBD2,.,TRBV2,TRBJ2-5,TGTGCCAGCGGCGGGGGGGCCTTAGAGACCCAGTACTTC,CASGGGALETQYF
TRBD1,.,TRBV2,TRBJ1-2,TGTGCCAGCAGGGAACAGGGGGCTGGTGGCTACACCTTC,CASREQGAGGYTF
.,few,TRBV7-2,TRBJ2-3,TGTGCCAGCCGGGGGCGATATAGCACAGATACGCAGTATTTT,CASRGRYSTDTQYF
.,.,TRBV4-2,TRBJ2-1,TGTGCCAGCAGCCGGTCCGGGAAGGTGGGCGATGAGCAGTTCTTC,CASSRSGKVGDEQFF
.,.,TRBV6-2/TRBV6-3,TRBJ2-2,TGTGCCAGCATGGAGTACGGGGAGCTGTTTTTT,CASMEYGELFF
.,.,TRBV20-1,TRBJ1-1,TGCAGTGCTAGGGTCGGGATTTACATGAACACTGAAGCTTTCTTT,CSARVGIYMNTEAFF
TRBD1,few,TRBV28,TRBJ1-2,TGTGCCAGCTTTGTACCAGGGGGAGGCTACACCTTC,CASFVPGGGYTF
TRBD1,.,TRBV20-1,TRBJ1-5,TGCAGTGCGGTGGGGACAGGGAGTTTCAATCAGCCCCAGCATTTT,CSAVGTGSFNQPQHF
.,.,TRBV5-1,TRBJ2-1,TGCGCCAGCAGCCGAGGAATCGCGGATGAGCAGTTCTTC,CASSRGIADEQFF
.,.,TRBV4-2,TRBJ2-2,TGTGCCAGCAGCCCCCGGGCACAGAACATGGCCGGGGAGCTGTTTTTT,CASSPRAQNMAGELFF
.,once,TRBV20-1,TRBJ2-5,TGCAGTGCTAGAAGGATCCAGGCCCGCGACGAGACCCAGTACTTC,CSARRIQARDETQYF
.,few,TRBV20-1,TRBJ2-2,TGCAGTGCTAGAGCCCTCGGGGAGCTGTTTTTT,CSARALGELFF
.,many,TRBV7-2,TRBJ1-2,TGTGCCACAGGAGGACGGTATGGCTACACCTTC,CATGGRYGYTF
.,once,TRBV28,TRBJ2-5,TGTGCCAGCAGTATCGGGACTCTCCTCCAAGAGACCCAGTACTTC,CASSIGTLLQETQYF
.,.,TRBV27,TRBJ2-2,TGTGCCAGCAGGCCCCTCGCTGGCCTCCTAGGCACCGGGGAGCTGTTTTTT,CASRPLAGLLGTGELFF
.,.,TRBV4-1,TRBJ1-6,TGCGCCAGCAGCCCGAGGGACGCCGGGAATTCACCCCTCCACTTT,CASSPRDAGNSPLHF
TRBD2,.,TRBV14,TRBJ2-5,TGTGCCAGCAGCCAAGCCCCCGGGACTAGCGGACAAGAGACCCAGTACTTC,CASSQAPGTSGQETQYF
TRBD1,few,TRBV3-1,TRBJ1-5,TGTGCCAGCAGCCTGACAGGGGGCGAGAGCAATCAGCCCCAGCATTTT,CASSLTGGESNQPQHF
.,few,TRBV5-1,TRBJ2-3,TGCGCCAGCAGCTTGGGTCAAACCTGGGGTGTGGATACGCAGTATTTT,CASSLGQTWGVDTQYF
.,.,TRBV20-1,TRBJ2-7,TGCAGTGCTAGCCGCCGTGGATCGGGGCCCCCGGGCACGTTC,CSASRRGSGPPGTF